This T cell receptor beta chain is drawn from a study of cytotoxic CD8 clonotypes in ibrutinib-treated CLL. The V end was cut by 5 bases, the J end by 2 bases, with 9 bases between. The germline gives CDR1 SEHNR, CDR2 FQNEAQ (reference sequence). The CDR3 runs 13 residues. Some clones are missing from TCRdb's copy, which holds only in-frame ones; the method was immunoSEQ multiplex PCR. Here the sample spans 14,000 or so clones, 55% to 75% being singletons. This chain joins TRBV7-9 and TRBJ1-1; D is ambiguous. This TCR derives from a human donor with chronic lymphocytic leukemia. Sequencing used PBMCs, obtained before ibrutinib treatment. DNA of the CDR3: TGTGCCAGCAGCCCACGGCCCAACACTGAAGCTTTCTTT. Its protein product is CASSPRPNTEAFF.